This TCR beta chain was found in a study of regulatory T cells in long-lasting Graves disease. Study findings and constraints: Shared public clonotypes totalled about 2,800 in persistent patients, compared with some 920 in new patients.

As for time point: persistent/refractory GD, antithyroid drugs over 5 years with positive TRAb. There was RNA extracted from PBMCs, and the TCR library was made from it. EDTA tubes held 9 to 10 milliliters of peripheral blood from each patient. Sequencing libraries for TCR beta were prepared with iRepertoire HTBI primers and Arm-PCR of CDR3 regions. TCRdb recomputed calls from the multiplex PCR reads with MiXCR, one row per CDR3 protein. The profile shows some 370,000 distinct CDR3 sequences, roughly 20% of them singletons. Germline-derived CDR1 and CDR2 are GTSNPN and SVGIG (reference sequence). After removal of 2 bases from V and 0 bases from J, the junction contained 10 bases not matched to a gene. CDR3 size: 17 residues. This clonotype was recorded a few times. Its antigen remains unidentified.

This clonotype originated in a female donor with Graves disease. The chain links TRBV30 to TRBJ1-5, with 7 bases fitting TRBD1. The specimen comprised peripheral blood mononuclear cells (PBMCs), sampled when the disease was refractory, from a patient treated with antithyroid drugs. The DNA for the CDR3 is TGTGCCTGGAGTTCTTCCAGGGGGACCTATAGCAATCAGCCCCAGCATTTT. The encoded protein is CAWSSSRGTYSNQPQHF.